Here is one T cell receptor beta chain with its context. Its antigen is still unknown. The data derive from a study of OX40 agonist ivuxolimab in advanced cancers. Study-wide findings and caveats: Averaged across samples, CD8+ T cells carried more expanded clones than CD4+ did.

Between the trimmed V and J ends, which lost 4 bases and 2 bases, there was a span of 23 bases. The CDR3 contains 18 residues. Germline CDR1 is MGHDK and CDR2 is SYGVNS. Generated by immunoSEQ multiplex PCR, the TCRdb table keeps only in-frame clones and is missing some. This sample yields more than 50,000 clones, of which 60% to 80% are seen a single time; under 4.5% belongs to the top ten. The material sequenced was CD4+ or CD8+ T cells sorted from blood, taken in a trial of the OX40 agonist ivuxolimab. The origin of this receptor is an adult with an advanced solid tumor such as melanoma, head and neck, liver or kidney cancer. The chain combines TRBV25-1 with TRBJ1-2; D may be TRBD1 (5 bases). In nucleotides, the CDR3 is TGTGCCAGCAGTGTCGGGGGGGATCCGGGTGGTTTAAACTATGGCTACACCTTC. It is translated as CASSVGGDPGGLNYGYTF.